These 2 T cell receptor beta chains were all obtained from the same sample, sequenced in a study of vaccination and CD4 T cells after COVID-19. Regarding treatment: approximately 9-day PBMC culture with coronavirus spike peptide pools or control peptides (ViraFEST assay). Their specific antigens are unknown. An Oncomine TCR Beta short-read assay was used to sequence the DNA from cultured CD4+ T cells. TCRdb reprocessed the PCR reads via MiXCR and lists one record per CDR3 protein. The table records 15,000 to 20,000 distinct CDR3 sequences, 50% to 60% of them present only once. Sequenced material: CD4+ T cells from blood, cultured in vitro. These receptors were collected from a human donor who had recovered from COVID-19.

This clonotype has only one observation. V gene TRBV30 combines with J gene TRBJ2-3; D might be TRBD1 (6 bases). CDR1 is GTSNPN, CDR2 SVGIG, per germline (reference sequence). Trimming shortened V by 3 bases and J by 0 bases, and 10 bases separated the two germline ends. CDR3 size: 14 residues. In DNA form, the CDR3 reads TGTGCCTGGAGAAAGGGACAAAGCACAGATACGCAGTATTTT. It yields the protein CAWRKGQSTDTQYF.

The CDR3 spells CSASGLSYNEQFF. CDR3 nucleotide sequence: TGCAGTGCTAGTGGGCTATCCTACAATGAGCAGTTCTTC. This chain links TRBV20-1 with TRBJ2-1; D is uncertain. This CDR3 region has 13 residues. Germline values: CDR1 DFQATT, CDR2 SNEGSKA (reference sequence). Trimming took 3 bases from V and 1 from J, leaving 7 bases between them.